This T cell receptor (beta chain) is drawn from a study of regulatory T cells in long-lasting Graves disease. Ten or more counts support this clonotype. The germline CDR1 and CDR2 sequences are SGHAT and FQNNGV. This CDR3 comprises 17 residues. Trimming took off 4 bases at V and 0 bases at J, with 18 bases between the two ends. Time point described: newly diagnosed GD, antithyroid drugs for less than 3 months. With RNA extracted from PBMCs as input, the TCR library was made. Assembly of TCR beta libraries relied on iRepertoire HTBI primers together with Arm-PCR of CDR3 regions. TCRdb itself ran the multiplex PCR reads through MiXCR, one entry per CDR3 protein. The table has some 490,000 distinct CDR3 sequences, approximately 12% seen once. This sample also appeared in a second study, on T cells in Graves' hyperthyroidism and ophthalmopathy. That source notes: Newly diagnosed hyperthyroidism, duration under 2 months, in patients aged 18 to 65. A first-round RT-PCR of the TCR CDR3 used the HTBI primer set.

The origin of this receptor is a woman in her thirties with Graves disease. The gene calls are TRBV11-2 and TRBJ2-5; possible D gene TRBD1, 6 bases. Sequencing was performed on peripheral blood mononuclear cells (PBMCs), taken at new diagnosis, from a patient treated with antithyroid drugs. CDR3 nucleotide sequence: TGTGCCAGCAGCTCCCTTGGTCTTCGGGACAACCAAGAGACCCAGTACTTC. It codes for CASSSLGLRDNQETQYF.